This T cell receptor beta chain derives from a study of human T cells and chemical hapten exposure. V was pared by 6 bases and J by 0 bases, with 16 bases between. Germline V gives CDR1 MNHEY, CDR2 SVGAGI. This CDR3 has 16 residues. What the library attached to individual cDNA molecules were unique molecular identifiers. How the authors handled the data: Counting gave a median of around 100,000 TCRs per sample, with values ranging from about 23,224 to 700,000. In TCRdb, the RACE reads were re-called with MiXCR into one record per CDR3 protein. For this entry, the V and J calls and clone size follow TCRdb and not the study's own pipeline. The repertoire holds 110,000 or so distinct CDR3 sequences, under 40% seen once, with roughly 3% in the top ten. Time point given: patch test 3, about 24 weeks after DPC sensitization. Specified treatment: therapeutic diphenylcyclopropenone sensitization with weekly scalp DPC. Drawing of blood took place ahead of applying each patch test. Alopecia patients deemed DPC-suitable, aged 18 to 70, excluding pregnancy.

V gene TRBV6-5 combines with J gene TRBJ2-3, with D perhaps matching TRBD2 (6 bases). The clonotype originates from a man aged 40-49 years with alopecia areata. Some clones in this sample may be carry-over from other donors' samples. Sequences were derived from whole blood, sampled in connection with sensitization to the hapten diphenylcyclopropenone (DPC). The CDR3 sequence: CASSPRRAGSTDTQYF. In nucleotides, the CDR3 is TGTGCCAGCAGCCCCCGGCGGGCGGGGAGCACAGATACGCAGTATTTT.